This entry lists 21 T cell receptor beta chains sequenced from one sample in a study of cytomegalovirus exposure and HLA in healthy donors. Vbeta (60) and Jbeta (13) primers were used in the PCR. Clones were sequenced by immunoSEQ multiplex PCR, and TCRdb holds only the in-frame ones, with some missing. The data show over 200,000 clones, about 75% seen once. Sequenced sample: PBMCs. These receptors were taken from a male donor in good health and CMV-seronegative.

The rearrangement uses TRBV9 and TRBJ1-1; 7 bases map to TRBD1. The trim removed 4 bases at V and 0 bases at J, leaving 9 bases unmatched. Per the germline V gene, CDR1 is SGDLS and CDR2 is YYNGEE. The CDR3 has 16 amino acids. CDR3 in DNA: TGTGCCAGCAGCCCTCCCGGGACAGAAGTGAACACTGAAGCTTTCTTT. It encodes CASSPPGTEVNTEAFF.

The rearrangement links TRBV19 to TRBJ1-4, with D unclear. Germline CDR1 is LNHDA and CDR2 is SQIVND (reference sequence). The CDR3 is 15 amino acids. Trimming shortened V by 8 bases and J by 4 bases, and 17 bases separated the two germline ends. The CDR3 here is CASSPGPVINEKLFF. CDR3 in DNA: TGTGCCAGTTCCCCAGGCCCTGTCATTAATGAAAAACTGTTTTTT.

This clone appeared a few times. The chain employs TRBV6-4 and TRBJ2-1; 11 bases match TRBD1. The CDR3 extends over 15 amino acids. The germline CDR1 and CDR2 sequences are MRHNA and SNTAGT. The V and J ends lost 3 bases and 6 bases, in that order; junction bases with no gene match: 4. The CDR3 DNA sequence: TGTGCCAGCAGTGAGGCCGGGACAGGGGGCAATGAGCAGTTCTTC. Protein sequence: CASSEAGTGGNEQFF.

The chain employs TRBV5-6 and TRBJ2-2; possibly TRBD2 for D (5 bases). The CDR3 covers 17 residues. Per germline, CDR1 SGHDT and CDR2 YYEEEE. Deletions cut 0 bases from V and 4 bases from J, with 16 bases between. The CDR3: CASSLGVEVWGTGELFF. CDR3 sequence (DNA): TGTGCCAGCAGCTTGGGGGTGGAGGTGTGGGGCACCGGGGAGCTGTTTTTT.

The rearrangement links TRBV18 to TRBJ2-7; D is uncertain. There are 15 residues in the CDR3. V lost 8 bases to trimming and J lost 2 bases, with 19 bases between them. Germline V gene sequence: CDR1 KGHSH, CDR2 LQKENI. This CDR3 reads CASSNPVPTTYEQYF. The CDR3 coding sequence is TGTGCCAGCAGTAATCCGGTCCCCACTACCTACGAGCAGTACTTC. The complete variable domain, with remaining parts taken from reference TRBV18 and TRBJ2-7, reads NAGVMQNPRHLVRRRGQEARLRCSPMKGHSHVYWYRQLPEEGLKFMVYLQKENIIDESGMPKERFSAEFPKEGPSILRIQQVVRGDSAAYFCASSNPVPTTYEQYFGPGTRLTVT.

CDR3 nucleotide sequence: TGTGCCAGCAGCTCATCCTTTGCTGGGACTTCGGGAGAGACCCAGTACTTC. Its translation is CASSSSFAGTSGETQYF. This sequence joins TRBV7-8 and TRBJ2-5; TRBD2 is a possible D gene (6 bases). V lost 4 bases to trimming and J lost 4 bases, with 22 bases between them. Germline V gene lookup returns CDR1 SGHVS and CDR2 FQNEAQ. The CDR3 totals 17 residues.

The V call is TRBV9, the J call TRBJ1-1, with 9 bases fitting TRBD1. The germline CDR1 and CDR2 sequences are SGDLS and YYNGEE. V lost 4 bases to trimming and J lost 5 bases; unmatched junction nucleotides: 9. This CDR3 is 15 amino acids long. CDR3 amino acids: CASSHRTGERTEAFF. The CDR3 DNA sequence: TGTGCCAGCAGCCACCGGACAGGGGAGAGGACTGAAGCTTTCTTT.

This chain links TRBV7-3 with TRBJ1-3; tentatively, D is TRBD1 (5 bases). Germline V gene data show CDR1 as SGHTA and CDR2 as FQGTGA. This CDR3 comprises 15 residues. Deletions cut 7 bases from V and 0 bases from J, with 13 bases between. The CDR3 DNA sequence: TGTGCCAGCATCCAGGGACTTGACTCTGGAAACACCATATATTTT. Protein sequence: CASIQGLDSGNTIYF.

This clone appeared once. This chain links TRBV28 with TRBJ2-3; 12 positions agree with TRBD2. The V and J ends lost 4 bases and 2 bases, in that order; junction bases with no gene match: 13. In germline, CDR1 is MDHEN, CDR2 SYDVKM. CDR3 size: 19 residues. The CDR3 is CASSSPTSGLAGNTDTQYF. As DNA, the CDR3 is TGTGCCAGCAGTTCCCCTACGTCCGGACTAGCGGGGAACACAGATACGCAGTATTTT.

The CDR3 is CASSPKGLLSTDTQYF. CDR3 sequence (DNA): TGCGCCAGCAGCCCGAAGGGACTCCTGAGCACAGATACGCAGTATTTT. The chain links TRBV4-3 to TRBJ2-3; D is possibly TRBD2 (6 bases). Trimming left V 4 bases short and J 0 bases short, with 14 bases between. CDR1 and CDR2 from the germline V gene are LGHNA and YSLEER. This CDR3 spans 16 amino acids.

This clone has just one count. This rearrangement joins TRBV9 to TRBJ2-3, with D tentatively TRBD2 (6 bases). Per the germline V gene, CDR1 is SGDLS and CDR2 is YYNGEE. The CDR3 is 16 amino acids. V dropped 0 bases and J dropped 5 bases, with 16 bases sitting between them. CDR3 in amino acids: CASSVDPGGGKDTQYF. In DNA, the CDR3 is TGTGCCAGCAGCGTAGACCCAGGTGGGGGGAAAGATACGCAGTATTTT. Complete variable domain (other parts from reference TRBV9 and TRBJ2-3): DSGVTQTPKHLITATGQRVTLRCSPRSGDLSVYWYQQSLDQGLQFLIQYYNGEERAKGNILERFSAQQFPDLHSELNLSSLELGDSALYFCASSVDPGGGKDTQYFGPGTRLTVL.

The chain joins TRBV4-3 to TRBJ2-5, with TRBD1 identical over 7 bases. CDR1 is LGHNA and CDR2 is YSLEER in the germline V gene. V gave up 0 bases and J gave up 5 bases; unmatched junction bases: 9. The CDR3 loop spans 16 amino acids. This CDR3 is CASSQDYRGDRETQYF. DNA for the CDR3: TGCGCCAGCAGCCAAGATTACAGGGGTGATAGGGAGACCCAGTACTTC.

This chain links TRBV25-1 with TRBJ1-1; no clear D. Trimming removed 4 bases from V and 1 base from J, with 10 bases in between. This CDR3 spans 14 amino acids. Germline V CDR1 and CDR2: MGHDK, SYGVNS. The CDR3 here is CASSAPSRNTEAFF. CDR3 sequence (DNA): TGTGCCAGCAGTGCCCCCTCCCGGAACACTGAAGCTTTCTTT.

The chain combines TRBV7-7 with TRBJ2-5, with a possible D match to TRBD1 (5 bases). Trimming stripped 4 bases from V and 5 bases from J, with 20 bases between. Germline-derived CDR1 and CDR2 are SSHAT and FNYEAQ (reference sequence). The CDR3 has 16 residues. The CDR3 DNA reads as TGTGCCAGCAGCTCATACCCCCAGGGTCATGGGGAGACCCAGTACTTC. Its protein is CASSSYPQGHGETQYF.

The chain uses TRBV2 and TRBJ2-1, with TRBD2 matching 9 bases. CDR3 length equals 13 residues. In germline, CDR1 is SNHLY, CDR2 FYNNEI. V lost 8 bases and J lost 5; bases outside the gene matches: 4. The CDR3 region has the DNA TGTGCCAGCCGGCTAGCGGGAAACAATGAGCAGTTCTTC. Translation: CASRLAGNNEQFF.

This rearrangement joins TRBV14 to TRBJ2-7, with 14 bases aligning to TRBD2. This CDR3 spans 13 amino acids. Germline trimming cut 8 bases from V and 4 bases from J; bases unmatched to any gene: 1. Germline V CDR1 and CDR2: SGHDN, FVKESK. This CDR3 reads CASGTSGSYEQYF. In DNA form, the CDR3 reads TGTGCCAGCGGGACTAGCGGGAGTTACGAGCAGTACTTC. The full variable domain, rest sourced from reference TRBV14 and TRBJ2-7, is EAGVTQFPSHSVIEKGQTVTLRCDPISGHDNLYWYRRVMGKEIKFLLHFVKESKQDESGMPNNRFLAERTGGTYSTLKVQPAELEDSGVYFCASGTSGSYEQYFGPGTRLTVT.

This rearrangement joins TRBV28 to TRBJ2-7, with 9 positions matching TRBD1. V was pared by 7 bases and J by 3 bases, with 7 bases of the junction left unmatched. This CDR3 region has 14 residues. Germline V gives CDR1 MDHEN, CDR2 SYDVKM. CDR3 nucleotides: TGTGCCAGCACCCCGGTGGACAGGGGCTACGAGCAGTACTTC. Translated, it gives CASTPVDRGYEQYF.

V gene TRBV6-5 combines with J gene TRBJ1-2; D not resolved. V lost 0 bases, J lost 3 bases, and 5 bases lay in between. The CDR3 length is 13 residues. CDR1 is MNHEY, CDR2 SVGAGI, per germline. For the CDR3, the DNA is TGTGCCAGCAGTTACTCGGGCCACTATGGCTACACCTTC. Protein product: CASSYSGHYGYTF.

This chain joins TRBV18 and TRBJ1-4; D is uncertain. This CDR3 has 14 residues. V dropped 0 bases and J dropped 10 bases, with 12 bases sitting between them. Germline-derived CDR1 and CDR2 are KGHSH and LQKENI. CDR3 coding DNA: TGTGCCAGCTCACCACCGGATACCAGACTAAAACTGTTTTTT. It is translated as CASSPPDTRLKLFF.

The chain employs TRBV27 and TRBJ1-2; D unresolved. Germline CDR1 MNHEY, CDR2 SMNVEV (reference sequence). Deletions cut 8 bases from V and 3 bases from J, with 19 bases between. The length of the CDR3 is 15 residues. As DNA, the CDR3 is TGTGCCAGCTGGGGAGGGCAAATAAGGGACTATGGCTACACCTTC. This gives the protein CASWGGQIRDYGYTF.

The chain employs TRBV7-2 and TRBJ2-7; D may be TRBD1 (6 bases). The CDR3 length is 15 residues. The germline CDR1 and CDR2 sequences are SGHTA and FQGNSA. V was clipped by 2 bases and J by 3 bases, with 14 bases between them. As DNA, the CDR3 is TGTGCCAGCAGCTTAACGACAGGTGCAAGCTACGAGCAGTACTTC. Its translation: CASSLTTGASYEQYF.